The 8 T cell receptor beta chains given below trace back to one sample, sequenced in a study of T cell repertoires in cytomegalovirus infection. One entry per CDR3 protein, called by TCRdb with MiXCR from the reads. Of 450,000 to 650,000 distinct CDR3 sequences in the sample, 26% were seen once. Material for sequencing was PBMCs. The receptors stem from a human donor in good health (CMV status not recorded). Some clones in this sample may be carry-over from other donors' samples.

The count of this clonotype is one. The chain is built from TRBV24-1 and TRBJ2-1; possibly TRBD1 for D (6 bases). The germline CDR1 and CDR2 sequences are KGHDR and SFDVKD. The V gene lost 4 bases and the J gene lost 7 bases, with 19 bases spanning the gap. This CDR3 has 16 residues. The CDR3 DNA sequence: TGTGCCACCAGTGACCTAACAGGGTCGAGGGGGAATGAGCAGTTCTTC. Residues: CATSDLTGSRGNEQFF.

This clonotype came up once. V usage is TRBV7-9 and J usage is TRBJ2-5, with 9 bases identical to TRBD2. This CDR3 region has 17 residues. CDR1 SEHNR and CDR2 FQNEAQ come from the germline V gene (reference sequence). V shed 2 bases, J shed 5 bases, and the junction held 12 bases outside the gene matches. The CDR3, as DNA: TGTGCCAGCAGCTTAACGGGCGGGGGGGAGGGGGGGGAGACCCAGTACTTC. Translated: CASSLTGGGEGGETQYF.

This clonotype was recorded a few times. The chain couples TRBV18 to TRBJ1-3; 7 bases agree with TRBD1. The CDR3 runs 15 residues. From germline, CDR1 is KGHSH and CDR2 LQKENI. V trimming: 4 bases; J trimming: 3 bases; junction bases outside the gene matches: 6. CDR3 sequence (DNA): TGTGCCAGCTCACGTAAAGACAGGGATGGAAACACCATATATTTT. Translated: CASSRKDRDGNTIYF.

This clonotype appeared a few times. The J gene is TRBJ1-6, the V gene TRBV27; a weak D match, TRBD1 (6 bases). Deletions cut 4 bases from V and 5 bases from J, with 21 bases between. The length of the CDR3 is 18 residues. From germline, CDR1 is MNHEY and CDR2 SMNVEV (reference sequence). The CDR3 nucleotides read TGTGCCAGCAGTTCGGGGTCCCCGAGGGGGACTAATAATTCACCCCTCCACTTT. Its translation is CASSSGSPRGTNNSPLHF.

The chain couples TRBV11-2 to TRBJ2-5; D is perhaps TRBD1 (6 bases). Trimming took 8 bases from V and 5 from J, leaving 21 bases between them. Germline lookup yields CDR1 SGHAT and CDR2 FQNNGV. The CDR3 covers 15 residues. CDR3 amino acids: CASRSPGHPRETQYF. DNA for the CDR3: TGTGCCAGCCGATCCCCGGGACATCCTAGGGAGACCCAGTACTTC.

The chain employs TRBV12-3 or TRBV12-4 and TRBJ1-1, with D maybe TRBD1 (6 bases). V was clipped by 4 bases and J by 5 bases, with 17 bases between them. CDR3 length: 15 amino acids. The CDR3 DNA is TGTGCCAGCAGTTCAGTGAACAGGGATGGGACTGAAGCTTTCTTT. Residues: CASSSVNRDGTEAFF.

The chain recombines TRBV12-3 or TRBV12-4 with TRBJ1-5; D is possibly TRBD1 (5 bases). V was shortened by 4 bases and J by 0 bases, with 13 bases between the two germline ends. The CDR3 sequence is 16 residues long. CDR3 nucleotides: TGTGCCAGCAGTTCTGGCGGACAATATAGCAATCAGCCCCAGCATTTT. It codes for CASSSGGQYSNQPQHF.

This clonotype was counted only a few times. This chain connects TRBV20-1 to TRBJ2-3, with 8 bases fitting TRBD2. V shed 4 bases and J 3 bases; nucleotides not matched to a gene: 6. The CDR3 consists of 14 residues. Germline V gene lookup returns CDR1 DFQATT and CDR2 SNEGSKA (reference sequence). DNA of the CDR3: TGCAGTGCTATAGCGGGAAGGGGTACAGATACGCAGTATTTT. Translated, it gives CSAIAGRGTDTQYF.